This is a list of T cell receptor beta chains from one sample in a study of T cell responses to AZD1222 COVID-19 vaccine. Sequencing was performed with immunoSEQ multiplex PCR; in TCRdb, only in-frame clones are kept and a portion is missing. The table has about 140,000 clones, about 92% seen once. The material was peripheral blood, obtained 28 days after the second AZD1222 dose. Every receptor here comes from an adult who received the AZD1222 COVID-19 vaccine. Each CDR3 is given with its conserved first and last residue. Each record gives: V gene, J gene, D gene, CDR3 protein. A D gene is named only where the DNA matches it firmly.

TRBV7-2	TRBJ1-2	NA	CASRANYGYTF
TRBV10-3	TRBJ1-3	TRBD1	CAISEEGTGSSGNTIYF
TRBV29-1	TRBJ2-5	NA	CSVGQETQYF
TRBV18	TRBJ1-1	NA	CASSRTGNTEAFF
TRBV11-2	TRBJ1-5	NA	CASSPNPLSNQPQHF
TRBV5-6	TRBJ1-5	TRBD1	CASSLASGGMGNQPQHF
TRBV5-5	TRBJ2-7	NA	CASSWEGGSSYEQYF
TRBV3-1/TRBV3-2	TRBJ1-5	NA	CASSQDRDQPQHF
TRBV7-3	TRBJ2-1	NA	CASSLSSYNEQFF
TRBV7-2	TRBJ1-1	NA	CASSPVRMNTEAFF
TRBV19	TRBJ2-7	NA	CASSSVDVGTYEQYF
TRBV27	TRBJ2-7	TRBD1	CASTPAGTGAASSYEQYF
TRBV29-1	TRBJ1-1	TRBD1	CSVAVVGQGKIGTEAFF
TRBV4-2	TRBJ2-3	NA	CASSQVQGTDTQYF
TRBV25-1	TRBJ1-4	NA	CASSERAGTNEKLFF
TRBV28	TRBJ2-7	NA	CASSTTTSRYEQYF
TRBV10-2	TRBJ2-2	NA	CASGEWGRELFF